A single sample is the source of the 18 T cell receptor beta chains below, sequenced in a study of breast tumors, draining lymph nodes, adjacent tissues. Breast cancer patients provided tissue from their axillary draining lymph nodes. TCRdb ran MiXCR on the multiplex PCR reads and lists one entry per CDR3 protein. This sample has 290,000 or so distinct CDR3 sequences, with about 30% found just once. Sequenced sample: axillary lymph node tissue. These receptors all come from a female donor with breast cancer. Some clones in this sample may be carry-over from other donors' samples.

This clonotype was found many times. The chain joins TRBV19 to TRBJ2-3; D unclear. V was trimmed by 2 bases and J by 6 bases, leaving 9 bases between them. Germline values: CDR1 LNHDA, CDR2 SQIVND (reference sequence). This CDR3 is built from 13 residues. The CDR3 sequence is CASSITAWDTQYF. CDR3 sequence (DNA): TGTGCCAGTAGTATAACCGCCTGGGATACGCAGTATTTT.

This clonotype was recorded a few times. V usage is TRBV18 and J usage is TRBJ2-7; D gene ambiguous. The V and J ends lost 3 bases and 6 bases respectively, with 9 bases between them. CDR3 length: 12 amino acids. Germline CDR1 KGHSH, CDR2 LQKENI. The DNA of the CDR3 is TGTGCCAGCTCACCCCTGAGTCCCGAGCAGTACTTC. Protein sequence: CASSPLSPEQYF.

The V gene is TRBV28, the J gene TRBJ1-2; weak D call: TRBD1 (5 bases). CDR3 length: 13 residues. V was trimmed by 4 bases and J by 8 bases, leaving 14 bases between them. The germline V gene encodes CDR1 MDHEN and CDR2 SYDVKM. CDR3 nucleotide sequence: TGTGCCAGCAGTTCAAGCAGGGTGGGGGGCTACACCTTC. It codes for CASSSSRVGGYTF.

The chain carries TRBV3-1 and TRBJ2-7; 7 nucleotides match TRBD1. Germline loops: CDR1 LGHDT, CDR2 YNNKEL (reference sequence). This CDR3 is 14 amino acids long. Trimming at V came to 4 bases and at J to 3 bases, leaving 6 bases not matched to a gene. The CDR3 here is CASSPYRDSYEQYF. The CDR3 nucleotides read TGTGCCAGCAGCCCGTACCGGGACAGCTACGAGCAGTACTTC.

This clonotype was counted many times. The rearrangement joins TRBV9 to TRBJ2-7, with D uncertain. This CDR3 contains 15 residues. The germline CDR1 and CDR2 sequences are SGDLS and YYNGEE. V was pared by 4 bases and J by 1 base, with 15 bases between. The CDR3: CASSTSGGWSYEQYF. DNA of the CDR3: TGTGCCAGCAGCACCTCGGGCGGATGGTCCTACGAGCAGTACTTC.

This clonotype was seen many times. A read error may account for a junction end that differs from germline. The chain has TRBV2 and TRBJ2-5; D not resolved. The germline V gene has CDR1 SNHLY and CDR2 FYNNEI. The CDR3 runs 16 residues. DNA for the CDR3: TGTGCCAGCAGAGAAGGGATAAGGGCCTTTCAAGAGACCCAGTACTTC. Translating gives CASREGIRAFQETQYF.

This clonotype occurred many times. The V gene is TRBV7-9, the J gene TRBJ1-2, with TRBD1 as a possible D gene (6 bases). The CDR3 length is 15 residues. Trimming shortened V by 5 bases and J by 4 bases, and 17 bases separated the two germline ends. CDR1 SEHNR and CDR2 FQNEAQ come from the germline V gene (reference sequence). The CDR3, as DNA: TGTGCCAGCAGCGAAATCACAGGGACACCCTATGGCTACACCTTC. This codes for CASSEITGTPYGYTF.

This clonotype was seen many times. The chain recombines TRBV10-2 with TRBJ1-5, with unresolved D. CDR3 length: 13 residues. Trimming pared 10 bases from V and 4 bases from J, leaving 14 bases between. Germline CDR1 reads WSHSY; CDR2 reads SAAADI. In nucleotides, the CDR3 is TGCGCCACCAAAGACGATCTGAATCAGCCCCAGCATTTT. As protein: CATKDDLNQPQHF.

Many counts were recorded for this clonotype. This sequence joins TRBV12-5 and TRBJ2-2; tentatively, D is TRBD1 (6 bases). V lost 0 bases and J 7 bases, leaving 12 bases between the germline ends. From germline, CDR1 is LGHNT and CDR2 FRNRAP. This CDR3 is built from 15 residues. The CDR3 nucleotides read TGTGCTAGTGGTTTGGTACAGGGTTCCGTCGGGGAGCTGTTTTTT. This codes for CASGLVQGSVGELFF.

This clonotype was counted ten times or more. This sequence joins TRBV11-2 and TRBJ2-1; 11 bases fit TRBD2. The V gene's germline CDR1 is SGHAT and CDR2 FQNNGV. V gave up 9 bases and J gave up 6 bases; unmatched junction bases: 10. CDR3 size: 15 residues. The CDR3 sequence is CASSPQGLAGNEQFF. The DNA of the CDR3 is TGTGCCAGTAGTCCCCAAGGACTAGCGGGCAATGAGCAGTTCTTC.

As to this clonotype: A much larger clone differs by one base, so this may be a read error. The CDR3 end shows no conserved phenylalanine or tryptophan, and so a read error is likely. The chain uses TRBV12-3 or TRBV12-4 and TRBJ2-2; 16 bases line up with TRBD2. V trimming: 10 bases; J trimming: 3 bases; junction bases outside the gene matches: 2. The CDR3 contains 15 residues. The CDR3 bases are TGTGCCACGGGACTAGCGGGAGGGGACACCGGGGAGCTGTTTTAT. Translated, it gives CATGLAGGDTGELFY.

The sample holds many counts of this clonotype. The rearrangement joins TRBV7-3 to TRBJ2-5; 9 bases map to TRBD2. Trimming cost V 2 bases and J 3 bases; bases outside gene matches: 7. The CDR3 is made up of 16 amino acids. Germline V lookup: CDR1 SGHTA, CDR2 FQGTGA. The CDR3 spells CASSLGAGGREETQYF. In DNA form, the CDR3 reads TGTGCCAGCAGCTTAGGTGCGGGAGGGCGGGAAGAGACCCAGTACTTC.

This clonotype was seen at least ten times. J is TRBJ1-5 and V is TRBV19; D is ambiguous. This CDR3 region has 15 residues. Germline CDR1 is LNHDA and CDR2 is SQIVND (reference sequence). Between the trimmed V and J ends, which lost 0 bases and 11 bases, there was a span of 17 bases. CDR3 nucleotides: TGTGCCAGTAGTATAGAACCCTCGCCCTCGGCGGCCCAGCATTTT. Its translation: CASSIEPSPSAAQHF.

This clonotype was observed many times. The V gene is TRBV20-1, the J gene TRBJ1-5; D uncertain. This CDR3 has 15 residues. Trimming removed 0 bases from V and 4 bases from J, with 13 bases in between. Per germline, CDR1 DFQATT and CDR2 SNEGSKA (reference sequence). CDR3 DNA: TGCAGTGCTAGAGATATGTCTCGGGGTAATCAGCCCCAGCATTTT. Amino acid sequence: CSARDMSRGNQPQHF.

The V and J genes are TRBV6-1 and TRBJ1-6; no clear D gene. Trimming pared 7 bases from V and 8 bases from J, leaving 15 bases between. The CDR3 is 14 amino acids. In germline, CDR1 is MNHNS, CDR2 SASEGT. The CDR3 DNA reads as TGTGCCAGCAAGCAAGGCGGTTCGGATTCACCCCTCCACTTT. Protein sequence: CASKQGGSDSPLHF.

V usage is TRBV11-1 and J usage is TRBJ2-6; 10 positions match TRBD1. The CDR3 has 18 amino acids. V gave up 1 base and J gave up 0 bases; unmatched junction bases: 3. Germline V gives CDR1 SGHAT, CDR2 FQDESV (reference sequence). CDR3 region: CASSLETGGDSGANVLTF. The CDR3 DNA is TGTGCCAGCAGCTTAGAGACAGGGGGCGACTCTGGGGCCAACGTCCTGACTTTC.

This clonotype has only a few counts. The CDR3 DNA reads TGTGCCAGCAGTTACTCGGCCGGGACACCCGTTGCCTACGAGCAGTACTTC. As protein: CASSYSAGTPVAYEQYF. This sequence joins TRBV6-5 and TRBJ2-7; weak D call: TRBD1 (6 bases). The germline V gene has CDR1 MNHEY and CDR2 SVGAGI. Trimming removed 0 bases at V and 2 bases at J, with 17 bases between. CDR3 length equals 17 residues.

Details on this clonotype: Given a much more abundant clone one base away, this may be a read error. The genes are TRBV20-1 and TRBJ2-7; TRBD2 aligns across 12 bases. The CDR3 loop spans 14 amino acids. Germline CDR1 DFQATT, CDR2 SNEGSKA (reference sequence). With V trimmed by 3 bases and J by 10 bases, 10 bases remained unmatched. CDR3 loop: CSARTSGRGGDQYF. The CDR3 DNA reads TGCAGTGCTAGGACTAGCGGGAGAGGGGGCGACCAGTACTTC.